This entry lists 3 T cell receptor beta chains sequenced from one sample in a study of T-cell reconstitution after alpha-beta-depleted transplantation in children. The TCRbeta library incorporated unique molecular identifiers. TCRdb re-called the PCR reads with MiXCR, one entry per CDR3 protein. The table has just over 200,000 distinct CDR3 sequences, around 9.2% seen once; the top ten hold 35% to 45%. The specimen was PBMCs, mostly from graft donor cells, collected 360 days after TCRalphabeta/CD19-depleted stem cell transplant. The receptors were sampled from a male patient between 2 and 10 years old who had a stem cell transplant for acute myeloid leukemia, so the T cells may come from the graft donor.

This clonotype has more than one count but fewer than ten. This chain joins TRBV10-3 and TRBJ2-1; unclear D gene. The length of the CDR3 is 15 residues. Trimming took off 2 bases at V and 6 bases at J, with 14 bases between the two ends. In germline, CDR1 is ENHRY, CDR2 SYGVKD. The CDR3 protein is CAISERGGWPNEQFF. The CDR3 DNA sequence: TGTGCCATCAGTGAGCGAGGCGGTTGGCCCAATGAGCAGTTCTTC.

This clonotype was picked up a small number of times. The rearrangement links TRBV5-1 to TRBJ2-5; D is undetermined. Per the germline V gene, CDR1 is SGHRS and CDR2 is YFSETQ. Trimming removed 0 bases from V and 4 bases from J, with 7 bases in between. The CDR3 extends over 13 amino acids. This chain's CDR3 is CASSLVGGETQYF. The CDR3 nucleotides are TGCGCCAGCAGCTTGGTCGGTGGAGAGACCCAGTACTTC.

At least ten counts were recorded for this clonotype. The chain uses TRBV5-1 and TRBJ2-2; tentative D call: TRBD2 (6 bases). Germline CDR1 is SGHRS and CDR2 is YFSETQ. The V gene lost 4 bases and the J gene lost 1 base, with 14 bases spanning the gap. The length of the CDR3 is 16 residues. The CDR3 loop reads CASSLFFSGNTGELFF. In DNA, the CDR3 is TGCGCCAGCAGCCTCTTCTTTAGCGGGAACACCGGGGAGCTGTTTTTT.